The TCR beta chain under discussion was sequenced for a study of regulatory T cells in long-lasting Graves disease. Findings of the study overall: Sharing of public clonotypes was greater in persistent patients (2,741) than in new patients (around 880). The TCR repertoire of persistent Graves' patients was less diverse than that of newly diagnosed ones.

Assembly of TCR beta libraries relied on iRepertoire HTBI primers together with Arm-PCR of CDR3 regions. TCRdb recomputed calls from the multiplex PCR reads with MiXCR, one row per CDR3 protein. The repertoire has about 560,000 distinct CDR3 sequences, about 16% of them found once; the top ten carry 9.5% to 15%. At least ten counts were recorded for this clonotype. Antigen unknown. V shed 6 bases and J shed 7 bases, with 12 bases lying between them. Germline CDR1 and CDR2: MDHEN and SYDVKM. The CDR3 is made up of 13 amino acids. As to time point: newly diagnosed GD, antithyroid drugs for less than 3 months. The TCR library used RNA extracted from PBMCs. This sample was also put to use in a study of T cells in Graves' hyperthyroidism and ophthalmopathy.

The receptor's source is a man aged 18 to 30 with Graves disease. The specimen comprised peripheral blood mononuclear cells (PBMCs), sampled at new diagnosis, from a patient treated with antithyroid drugs. The chain recombines TRBV28 with TRBJ2-2; possible D gene TRBD1, 6 bases. CDR3 amino acids: CASRTQGNGELFF. CDR3 nucleotide sequence: TGTGCCAGCAGGACCCAGGGGAACGGGGAGCTGTTTTTT. Full variable domain (remainder filled in from reference TRBV28 and TRBJ2-2): DVKVTQSSRYLVKRTGEKVFLECVQDMDHENMFWYRQDPGLGLRLIYFSYDVKMKEKGDIPEGYSVSREKKERFSLILESASTNQTSMYLCASRTQGNGELFFGEGSRLTVL.